The sequence of this TCR beta chain was determined in a study of CD8 T cells in ankylosing spondylitis. Notes on the study in general: What appeared characteristic of ankylosing spondylitis blood was a TCR beta motif of under 10 highly homologous variants.

TCRdb fed the 5' RACE reads into MiXCR, producing one record per CDR3 protein. The table has around 140,000 distinct CDR3 sequences, roughly 17% seen once. This CDR3 contains 13 residues. CDR1 is MNHEY and CDR2 is SVGAGI in the germline V gene. Trimming shortened V by 2 bases and J by 6 bases, and 8 bases separated the two germline ends. The sample holds a few counts of this clonotype. The target antigen is unknown. This TCR was recovered from a male donor with ankylosing spondylitis. The chain is built from TRBV6-5 and TRBJ2-1; D unclear. Source material: blood, either unsorted or a sorted T cell fraction (not recorded which). The CDR3 is CASSYRSFNEQFF. The CDR3 nucleotides read TGTGCCAGCAGTTACCGGAGCTTCAATGAGCAGTTCTTC.